The rows below give T cell receptor beta chains drawn from one sample of a study of blood T cell repertoires in COVID-19. Data came from immunoSEQ multiplex PCR; TCRdb stores just in-frame clones and leaves some out. This sample has over 75,000 clones; around 81% occur once, and the top ten carry roughly 8.6%. Sequencing was performed on peripheral blood. The receptors come from a middle-aged man who had recovered from COVID-19. The CDR3 runs from the conserved cysteine through the conserved F or W. D genes are given only for firm matches. Rows give clone size only sometimes, using once, few, many, or a class for an expanded clone.

D gene	clone size	V gene	J gene	CDR3 protein	CDR3 DNA
-	-	TRBV7-9	TRBJ2-3	CASSLRGSTDTQYF	TGTGCCAGCAGCCTGCGGGGAAGCACAGATACGCAGTATTTT
-	-	TRBV11-2	TRBJ2-5	CASSRTWLGGEETQYF	TGTGCCAGCAGCCGAACCTGGCTAGGGGGGGAAGAGACCCAGTACTTC
TRBD1	few	TRBV7-2	TRBJ1-2	CASSSQQGRGYTF	TGTGCCAGCAGCTCACAACAGGGGCGAGGCTACACCTTC
TRBD2	few	TRBV7-2	TRBJ2-7	CASSLAALAGVYEQYF	TGTGCCAGCAGCTTAGCCGCACTAGCGGGGGTTTACGAGCAGTACTTC
TRBD2	once	TRBV20-1	TRBJ2-7	CSASRLAGSYEQYF	TGCAGTGCTAGTAGACTAGCGGGGTCCTACGAGCAGTACTTC
TRBD1	-	TRBV7-2	TRBJ2-1	CASSLGQGAVEQFF	TGTGCCAGCAGCTTAGGACAGGGGGCTGTTGAGCAGTTCTTC
TRBD2	once	TRBV28	TRBJ2-1	CASSHNSGRANEQFF	TGTGCCAGCAGCCACAATAGCGGGAGGGCCAATGAGCAGTTCTTC
-	-	TRBV10-1	TRBJ2-2	CASRDSERGGRGAVF	TGCGCCAGCAGGGACAGTGAGAGGGGTGGCCGGGGAGCTGTTTTT
TRBD1	-	TRBV5-1	TRBJ2-5	CASSLFGTGQETQYF	TGCGCCAGCAGCTTGTTCGGGACAGGTCAAGAGACCCAGTACTTC
-	-	TRBV3-1/TRBV3-2	TRBJ1-6	CASRKYSDNSPLHF	TGTGCCAGCAGGAAGTACAGTGATAATTCACCCCTCCACTTT
-	-	TRBV2	TRBJ1-1	CASMIDGDTEAFF	TGTGCCAGCATGATAGACGGGGACACTGAAGCTTTCTTT
-	few	TRBV6-1	TRBJ2-5	CASSEWAGEETQYF	TGTGCCAGCAGTGAATGGGCAGGGGAAGAGACCCAGTACTTC
TRBD1	-	TRBV6-5	TRBJ1-2	CASSYTRTGGGYGYTF	TGTGCCAGCAGTTACACTAGGACAGGGGGAGGCTATGGCTACACCTTC
TRBD1	-	TRBV5-6	TRBJ2-2	CASSSGQVTGELFF	TGTGCCAGCAGCTCGGGACAGGTTACCGGGGAGCTGTTTTTT
TRBD1	-	TRBV6-5	TRBJ1-2	CATTDRGHYGYTF	TGTGCCACCACGGACAGGGGGCATTATGGCTACACCTTC
-	-	TRBV30	TRBJ1-5	CAWSDSHDQPQHF	TGTGCCTGGAGTGACAGTCATGATCAGCCCCAGCATTTT
-	-	TRBV3-1/TRBV3-2	TRBJ1-6	CASSQSGKPGSPLHF	TGTGCCAGCAGCCAGTCCGGGAAGCCGGGTTCACCCCTCCACTTT
TRBD2	-	TRBV6-5	TRBJ2-1	CASRKLAGGYNEQFF	TGTGCCAGCAGAAAACTAGCGGGGGGGTACAATGAGCAGTTCTTC
-	once	TRBV6-5	TRBJ1-1	CASSSGHLNTEAFF	TGTGCCAGCAGTTCGGGACACCTGAACACTGAAGCTTTCTTT
TRBD1	-	TRBV25-1	TRBJ1-2	CASSESTGPSYGYTF	TGTGCCAGCAGTGAATCGACAGGGCCTTCCTATGGCTACACCTTC
-	-	TRBV21-1	TRBJ1-5	CASGSDSGGSQPQHF	TGTGCCAGCGGATCGGACAGTGGTGGGTCGCAGCCCCAGCATTTT
TRBD1	-	TRBV2	TRBJ1-6	CASILQGAGSPLHF	TGTGCCAGCATTCTACAGGGGGCAGGTTCACCCCTCCACTTT
TRBD1	-	TRBV19	TRBJ2-7	CATSEPGQSYEQYF	TGTGCCACCAGCGAGCCGGGACAGAGTTACGAGCAGTACTTC
TRBD1	once	TRBV2	TRBJ1-4	CASSYTGDRGSEKLFF	TGTGCCAGCAGTTACACCGGGGACAGGGGATCCGAAAAACTGTTTTTT
TRBD2	-	TRBV18	TRBJ2-7	CASSARGDPSYEQYF	TGTGCCAGCTCAGCTCGGGGGGACCCATCCTACGAGCAGTACTTC
-	few	TRBV6-6	TRBJ1-2	CASSVDSSGGYTF	TGTGCCAGCAGTGTCGATAGCTCGGGTGGCTACACCTTC
TRBD1	-	TRBV12-3/TRBV12-4	TRBJ1-1	CASSSTGGTEAFF	TGTGCCAGCAGTTCGACAGGGGGGACTGAAGCTTTCTTT
TRBD1	-	TRBV7-9	TRBJ2-2	CASSPGQKTGELFF	TGTGCCAGCAGCCCGGGACAGAAGACCGGGGAGCTGTTTTTT
TRBD1	once	TRBV7-7	TRBJ2-5	CASSSDRGSRETQYF	TGTGCCAGCAGCTCGGACAGGGGGAGTCGGGAGACCCAGTACTTC
TRBD1	-	TRBV30	TRBJ1-2	CAWSGQGASNYGYTF	TGTGCCTGGAGTGGACAGGGGGCCTCTAACTATGGCTACACCTTC
-	-	TRBV7-2	TRBJ2-2	CASSQGHSNTGELFF	TGTGCCAGCAGCCAAGGACACTCGAACACCGGGGAGCTGTTTTTT
-	-	TRBV16	TRBJ1-2	CASTPDGANYGYTF	TGTGCCAGCACTCCGGACGGGGCTAACTATGGCTACACCTTC
-	-	TRBV6-1	TRBJ2-7	CASSEAMGSGSYEQYF	TGTGCCAGCAGTGAAGCTATGGGTAGCGGCTCCTACGAGCAGTACTTC
-	-	TRBV10-3	TRBJ1-1	CAISGDLGEAFF	TGTGCCATCAGCGGGGACTTGGGTGAAGCTTTCTTT
-	-	TRBV7-9	TRBJ1-6	CASSATRNSPLHF	TGTGCCAGCAGCGCCACACGAAATTCACCCCTCCACTTT
-	-	TRBV10-3	TRBJ2-6	CAISESEVGANVLTF	TGTGCCATCAGTGAGTCCGAGGTCGGGGCCAACGTCCTGACTTTC
TRBD2	-	TRBV19	TRBJ2-3	CASSLPGLATDTQYF	TGTGCCAGTAGCCTACCGGGACTAGCGACAGATACGCAGTATTTT
TRBD2	-	TRBV11-2	TRBJ2-1	CASSLTSGGSSEQFF	TGTGCCAGCAGCTTAACGAGCGGGGGGAGTAGTGAGCAGTTCTTC
TRBD1	-	TRBV5-1	TRBJ2-3	CASSLGQGTPTDTQYF	TGCGCCAGCAGCTTGGGACAGGGGACCCCCACAGATACGCAGTATTTT
-	once	TRBV10-3	TRBJ1-5	CAISEEGGSSNQPQHF	TGTGCCATCAGTGAGGAAGGGGGTTCATCCAATCAGCCCCAGCATTTT
TRBD2	few	TRBV27	TRBJ2-3	CASSQTSGRGTDTQYF	TGTGCCAGCAGCCAAACTAGCGGGAGAGGCACAGATACGCAGTATTTT
TRBD1	-	TRBV5-1	TRBJ1-4	CASSTGTGGRGEKLFF	TGCGCCAGCAGCACCGGGACAGGGGGGAGAGGTGAAAAACTGTTTTTT
-	-	TRBV12-3/TRBV12-4	TRBJ1-1	CASSFIRTEAFF	TGTGCCAGCAGTTTCATCCGGACTGAAGCTTTCTTT
TRBD1	-	TRBV30	TRBJ1-2	CAWSQGNYGYTF	TGTGCCTGGTCACAGGGGAACTATGGCTACACCTTC
TRBD2	-	TRBV14	TRBJ2-7	CASSQGLAGAYEQYF	TGTGCCAGCAGCCAAGGACTAGCGGGAGCCTACGAGCAGTACTTC
-	-	TRBV28	TRBJ1-2	CASSLTGLTYGYTF	TGTGCCAGCTCGCTGACAGGACTCACCTATGGCTACACCTTC
-	-	TRBV10-2	TRBJ2-3	CASSGGYLTDTQYF	TGCGCCAGCAGTGGAGGGTACCTCACAGATACGCAGTATTTT
-	-	TRBV2	TRBJ2-7	CASSPWLGGAYEQYF	TGTGCCAGCAGCCCCTGGTTAGGGGGTGCCTACGAGCAGTACTTC
-	-	TRBV30	TRBJ1-1	CAWYGWGGLAFF	TGTGCCTGGTACGGCTGGGGGGGCTTGGCTTTCTTT
TRBD1	few	TRBV5-1	TRBJ1-1	CASSLYRGKTEAFF	TGCGCCAGCAGCTTGTACAGGGGTAAAACTGAAGCTTTCTTT
-	few	TRBV28	TRBJ1-6	CASSLIRTVDHSPLHF	TGTGCCAGCAGTTTAATCCGGACAGTTGATCATTCACCCCTCCACTTT
-	-	TRBV27	TRBJ2-6	CASSLEHAGANVLTF	TGTGCCAGCAGTTTAGAACACGCTGGGGCCAACGTCCTGACTTTC
-	once	TRBV2	TRBJ2-7	CASLLDRTSYEQYF	TGTGCCAGCCTCTTAGACAGAACCTCCTACGAGCAGTACTTC
-	once	TRBV5-1	TRBJ2-2	CASSFEGNTGELFF	TGCGCCAGCAGCTTTGAGGGGAACACCGGGGAGCTGTTTTTT
-	-	TRBV28	TRBJ1-4	CASSSTNRREKLFF	TGTGCCAGCAGTTCCACCAACAGACGGGAAAAACTGTTTTTT
-	-	TRBV3-1/TRBV3-2	TRBJ2-3	CASSLQGGRTDTQYF	TGTGCCAGCAGCCTACAAGGGGGTCGCACAGATACGCAGTATTTT
-	-	TRBV28	TRBJ1-5	CASSRIGVPQPQHF	TGTGCCAGCAGTAGGATCGGGGTACCTCAGCCCCAGCATTTT
TRBD1	-	TRBV18	TRBJ1-2	CASSPIFGTALDGYTF	TGTGCCAGCTCACCGATATTCGGGACAGCGCTCGATGGCTACACCTTC
TRBD1	-	TRBV5-1	TRBJ1-5	CASSLGDRGNQPQHF	TGCGCCAGCAGCTTGGGCGACAGGGGTAATCAGCCCCAGCATTTT